This is a list of T cell receptor beta chains from one sample in a study of cytomegalovirus exposure and HLA in healthy donors. This table comes from immunoSEQ multiplex PCR, and its TCRdb copy is limited to in-frame clones, with some not included. The table has about 71,000 clones, 90% to 95% seen once; the top ten hold about 1.4%. Sequencing was performed on PBMCs. Receptors originate from a man aged 18 to 30 in good health and CMV-seropositive. Both conserved end residues are part of each CDR3. D genes are given only for firm matches. Size tells how often a clone was seen (once, few, many) or the class of an expanded clone, and some rows leave it out.

V gene	D gene	J gene	clone size	CDR3 protein	CDR3 DNA
TRBV10-3	NA	TRBJ2-5	NA	CASRTQVFQETQYF	TGTGCCAGCCGCACCCAGGTATTCCAAGAGACCCAGTACTTC
TRBV23-1	NA	TRBJ2-1	NA	CASSRRGTRGFSYNEQFF	TGCGCCAGCAGCCGTAGGGGAACGCGGGGATTCTCCTACAATGAGCAGTTCTTC
TRBV9	NA	TRBJ2-2	NA	CASSVESETGELFF	TGTGCCAGCAGCGTAGAGAGCGAGACCGGGGAGCTGTTTTTT
TRBV5-1	TRBD1	TRBJ2-2	NA	CASNPGQGGGELFF	TGCGCCAGCAACCCGGGACAGGGTGGCGGGGAGCTGTTTTTT
TRBV4-1	TRBD1	TRBJ2-1	NA	CASSGPGQGLDNEQFF	TGCGCCAGCAGCGGCCCGGGACAGGGTTTGGACAATGAGCAGTTCTTC
TRBV4-2	TRBD2	TRBJ2-1	once	CASSQDWASGNVQQFF	TGTGCCAGCAGCCAAGATTGGGCTAGCGGGAATGTACAGCAGTTCTTC
TRBV5-4	NA	TRBJ2-7	once	CASSFQGAASRQYF	TGTGCCAGCAGCTTTCAGGGTGCAGCGAGCAGGCAGTACTTC
TRBV28	TRBD2	TRBJ2-7	NA	CASSAGLAGPSYEQYF	TGTGCCAGCAGTGCGGGACTAGCGGGGCCGAGTTACGAGCAGTACTTC
TRBV6-5	TRBD1	TRBJ2-1	NA	CASSYSKGQLYNEQFF	TGTGCCAGCAGTTACTCCAAGGGACAGCTTTACAATGAGCAGTTCTTC
TRBV7-3	NA	TRBJ1-6	NA	CASSSGSASSPLHF	TGTGCCAGCAGCTCCGGGTCTGCCAGTTCACCCCTCCACTTT
TRBV28	TRBD2	TRBJ2-1	NA	CASSSAGGRPINEQFF	TGTGCCAGCAGTTCCGCGGGGGGTCGCCCTATCAATGAGCAGTTCTTC
TRBV9	NA	TRBJ1-5	NA	CASSVGGKDNQPQHF	TGTGCCAGCAGCGTGGGGGGGAAAGACAATCAGCCCCAGCATTTT
TRBV18	TRBD1	TRBJ2-3	once	CASSRLGTVSTDTQYF	TGTGCCAGCTCCCGCCTAGGGACAGTTAGCACAGATACGCAGTATTTT
TRBV30	NA	TRBJ1-5	NA	CAWSRAGDQPQHF	TGTGCCTGGAGTCGTGCAGGGGATCAGCCCCAGCATTTT
TRBV29-1	TRBD2	TRBJ2-1	NA	CSVDIGAGVVNEQFF	TGCAGCGTTGATATCGGGGCGGGAGTGGTGAATGAGCAGTTCTTC
TRBV4-2	TRBD2	TRBJ2-3	NA	CASSQDTAGGPDTQYF	TGTGCCAGCAGCCAAGATACAGCGGGGGGACCAGATACGCAGTATTTT
TRBV19	NA	TRBJ2-7	NA	CASSMSGSAYEQYF	TGTGCCAGTAGTATGTCGGGGAGTGCCTACGAGCAGTACTTC
TRBV5-4	TRBD1	TRBJ1-2	NA	CASSFSDRGQYGYTF	TGTGCCAGCAGCTTTTCGGACAGGGGTCAATATGGCTACACCTTC
TRBV5-1	NA	TRBJ2-1	NA	CASSFTLERNEQFF	TGCGCCAGCAGCTTTACACTAGAACGCAATGAGCAGTTCTTC
TRBV28	TRBD1	TRBJ2-7	NA	CASSSPDRDSYEQYF	TGTGCCAGCAGTTCCCCGGACAGGGACTCCTACGAGCAGTACTTC
TRBV10-1	NA	TRBJ1-4	NA	CASSEAPRATNEKLFF	TGCGCCAGCAGTGAGGCACCCCGGGCAACTAATGAAAAACTGTTTTTT
TRBV10-2	NA	TRBJ2-1	once	CASRVEGGDEQFF	TGCGCCAGCAGGGTGGAGGGGGGGGATGAGCAGTTCTTC
TRBV10-2	NA	TRBJ2-7	NA	CASSQRWGDEQYF	TGCGCCAGCAGCCAACGGTGGGGGGACGAGCAGTACTTC
TRBV2	NA	TRBJ1-1	once	CASSRVGEAFF	TGTGCCAGCAGCAGGGTGGGTGAAGCTTTCTTT
TRBV6-5	NA	TRBJ2-7	NA	CASSYSGPVNYEQYF	TGTGCCAGCAGTTACAGCGGTCCAGTCAACTACGAGCAGTACTTC
TRBV19	TRBD1	TRBJ2-7	NA	CASKKEGQGTYEQYF	TGTGCCAGTAAAAAGGAGGGACAGGGCACCTACGAGCAGTACTTC
TRBV7-2	NA	TRBJ2-3	few	CASSLGYGDTQYF	TGTGCCAGCAGCTTAGGCTACGGAGATACGCAGTATTTT
TRBV7-3	NA	TRBJ1-1	NA	CASSSRAYTEAFF	TGTGCCAGCAGCTCGAGAGCTTACACTGAAGCTTTCTTT
TRBV10-2	TRBD2	TRBJ2-1	NA	CASRSTPGTSPGGEQFF	TGCGCCAGCAGATCTACACCCGGGACTAGCCCTGGGGGTGAGCAGTTCTTC
TRBV6-1	TRBD2	TRBJ2-5	few	CASSEAALAEETQYF	TGTGCCAGCAGTGAAGCCGCACTAGCGGAAGAGACCCAGTACTTC
TRBV21-1	NA	TRBJ2-7	NA	CASSIGTSGSSYEQYF	TGTGCCAGCAGCATCGGGACTAGCGGGAGCTCCTACGAGCAGTACTTC
TRBV5-1	NA	TRBJ2-2	NA	CASSSDRRNTGELFF	TGCGCCAGCAGTTCGGACAGACGTAACACCGGGGAGCTGTTTTTT
TRBV9	TRBD1	TRBJ2-2	NA	CASSLRQGFGTGELFF	TGTGCCAGCAGCTTGAGACAGGGCTTTGGCACCGGGGAGCTGTTTTTT
TRBV28	TRBD2	TRBJ2-2	NA	CATSGGETGELFF	TGTGCCACCTCGGGAGGGGAAACCGGGGAGCTGTTTTTT
TRBV5-1	NA	TRBJ1-2	NA	CASSLSGEASGYTF	TGCGCCAGCAGCTTGTCCGGGGAGGCTAGTGGCTACACCTTC
TRBV28	NA	TRBJ2-3	NA	CASSLTSTDTQYF	TGTGCCAGCAGTCTGACTAGCACAGATACGCAGTATTTT
TRBV5-1	NA	TRBJ2-3	NA	CASSFRSSTDTQYF	TGCGCCAGCAGCTTTCGGTCTAGCACAGATACGCAGTATTTT
TRBV9	NA	TRBJ1-1	NA	CASSAETGPNTEAFF	TGTGCCAGCAGCGCCGAGACGGGTCCGAACACTGAAGCTTTCTTT
TRBV7-9	TRBD1	TRBJ1-2	once	CASSLVQGARGYTF	TGTGCCAGCAGCTTAGTACAGGGGGCCCGTGGCTACACCTTC
TRBV30	NA	TRBJ1-2	once	CAWTPGNYGYTF	TGTGCCTGGACACCGGGTAACTATGGCTACACCTTC
TRBV5-1	NA	TRBJ2-1	NA	CASSSMEGGGPRGEQFF	TGCGCCAGCAGCTCCATGGAGGGGGGAGGGCCAAGAGGTGAGCAGTTCTTC
TRBV6-5	TRBD1	TRBJ2-2	NA	CASSEGQGIGELFF	TGTGCCAGCAGCGAGGGACAGGGGATCGGGGAGCTGTTTTTT
TRBV27	NA	TRBJ2-1	NA	CARRWAGDNEQFF	TGTGCCAGGCGATGGGCAGGGGACAATGAGCAGTTCTTC
TRBV21-1	NA	TRBJ2-7	NA	CASSNRGGSYEQYF	TGTGCCAGCAGCAATCGAGGAGGTTCCTACGAGCAGTACTTC
TRBV7-6	TRBD2	TRBJ2-7	NA	CASSLAASGSYEQYF	TGTGCCAGCAGCTTAGCAGCTAGCGGGTCCTACGAGCAGTACTTC
TRBV28	NA	TRBJ1-5	NA	CASSCPREYRYQPQHF	TGTGCCAGCAGTTGTCCAAGAGAGTATAGATATCAGCCCCAGCATTTT
TRBV9	NA	TRBJ2-5	NA	CASSVGPERETQYF	TGTGCCAGCAGCGTAGGCCCCGAGCGGGAGACCCAGTACTTC
TRBV9	TRBD1	TRBJ2-1	NA	CASSVAGTGSRNEQFF	TGTGCCAGCAGCGTAGCGGGGACAGGGAGTCGCAATGAGCAGTTCTTC
TRBV18	TRBD1	TRBJ2-7	NA	CASSPRQGGHEQYF	TGTGCCAGCTCACCCCGACAGGGGGGGCACGAGCAGTACTTC
TRBV9	NA	TRBJ2-5	NA	CASSVRPGSQETQYF	TGTGCCAGCAGCGTTCGACCCGGGAGTCAAGAGACCCAGTACTTC
TRBV18	NA	TRBJ2-4	NA	CASSVEAKNIQYF	TGTGCCAGCTCGGTAGAGGCCAAAAACATTCAGTACTTC
TRBV5-1	NA	TRBJ1-2	once	CASSSGNEGTHYTF	TGCGCCAGCAGCTCAGGGAACGAGGGGACTCACTACACCTTC
TRBV7-2	TRBD1	TRBJ1-2	NA	CASSNQQGIVSGYTF	TGTGCCAGCAGCAATCAACAGGGGATCGTTTCCGGCTACACCTTC
TRBV30	NA	TRBJ1-1	NA	CAWSKERNTEAFF	TGTGCCTGGAGTAAGGAGCGGAACACTGAAGCTTTCTTT
TRBV5-1	TRBD1	TRBJ2-7	NA	CASSLVGSGTGDPYEQYF	TGCGCCAGCAGCTTGGTCGGGTCCGGGACAGGGGACCCCTACGAGCAGTACTTC